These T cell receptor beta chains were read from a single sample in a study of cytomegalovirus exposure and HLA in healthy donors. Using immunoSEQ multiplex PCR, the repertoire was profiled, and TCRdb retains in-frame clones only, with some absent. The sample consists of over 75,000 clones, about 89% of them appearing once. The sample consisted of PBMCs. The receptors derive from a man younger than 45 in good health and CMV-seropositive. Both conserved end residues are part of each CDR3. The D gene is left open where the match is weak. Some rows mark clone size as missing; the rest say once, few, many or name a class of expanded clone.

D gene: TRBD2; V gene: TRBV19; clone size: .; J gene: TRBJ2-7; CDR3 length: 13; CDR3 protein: CASSKAGYYEQYF; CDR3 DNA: TGTGCCAGTAGTAAAGCGGGATACTACGAGCAGTACTTC
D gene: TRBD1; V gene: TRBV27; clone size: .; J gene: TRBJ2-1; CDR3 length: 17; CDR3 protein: CASTTQGAASSYNEQFF; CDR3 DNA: TGTGCCAGCACCACTCAGGGGGCCGCGAGCTCCTACAATGAGCAGTTCTTC
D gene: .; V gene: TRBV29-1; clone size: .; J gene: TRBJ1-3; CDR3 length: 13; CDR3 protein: CSVVEVIGNTIYF; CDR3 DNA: TGCAGCGTTGTGGAGGTAATTGGAAACACCATATATTTT
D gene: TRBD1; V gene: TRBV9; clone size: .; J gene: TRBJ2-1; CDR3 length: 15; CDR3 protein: CASSVRQGEVNEQFF; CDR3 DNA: TGTGCCAGCAGCGTTCGACAGGGGGAGGTCAATGAGCAGTTCTTC
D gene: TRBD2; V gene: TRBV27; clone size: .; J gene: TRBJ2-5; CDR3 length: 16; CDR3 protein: CASSLLGLAVRETQYF; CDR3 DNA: TGTGCCAGCAGTTTATTAGGACTAGCGGTGCGCGAGACCCAGTACTTC
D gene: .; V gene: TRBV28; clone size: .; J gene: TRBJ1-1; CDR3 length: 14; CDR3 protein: CASRALQGYAEAFF; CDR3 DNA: TGTGCCAGCAGAGCGCTGCAGGGGTACGCTGAAGCTTTCTTT
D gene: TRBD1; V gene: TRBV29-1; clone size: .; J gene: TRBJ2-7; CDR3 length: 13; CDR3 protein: CSARTGYSYEQYF; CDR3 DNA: TGCAGCGCCCGGACAGGATACTCCTACGAGCAGTACTTC
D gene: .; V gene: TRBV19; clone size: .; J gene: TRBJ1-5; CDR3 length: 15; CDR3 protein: CASSIGGGFPQEEHF; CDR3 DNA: TGTGCCAGTAGTATAGGTGGCGGATTCCCTCAAGAGGAGCATTTT
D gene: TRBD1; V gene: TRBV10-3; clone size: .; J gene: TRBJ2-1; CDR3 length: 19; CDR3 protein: CAISEGGQGLRSSYNEQFF; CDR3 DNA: TGTGCCATCAGTGAGGGCGGACAGGGATTGCGGAGCTCCTACAATGAGCAGTTCTTC
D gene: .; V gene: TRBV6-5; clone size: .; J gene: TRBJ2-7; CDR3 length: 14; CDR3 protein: CASSTRLVDYEQYF; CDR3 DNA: TGTGCCAGCAGTACAAGACTAGTCGACTACGAGCAGTACTTC
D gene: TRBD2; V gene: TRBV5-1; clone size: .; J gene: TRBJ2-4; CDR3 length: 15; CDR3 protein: CASSLVGRAGNIQYF; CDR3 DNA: TGCGCCAGCAGCTTGGTCGGGAGGGCCGGGAACATTCAGTACTTC
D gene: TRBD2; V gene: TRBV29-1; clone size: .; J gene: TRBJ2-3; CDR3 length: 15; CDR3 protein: CSVGLAGGLTDTQYF; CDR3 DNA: TGCAGCGTTGGTCTGGCGGGAGGGCTCACAGATACGCAGTATTTT
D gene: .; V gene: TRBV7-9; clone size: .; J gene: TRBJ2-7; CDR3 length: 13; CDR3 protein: CASSLAGGIEQYF; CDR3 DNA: TGTGCCAGCAGCTTAGCCGGGGGTATCGAGCAGTACTTC
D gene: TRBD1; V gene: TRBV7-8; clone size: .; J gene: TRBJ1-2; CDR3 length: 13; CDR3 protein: CASRGQGDGGYTF; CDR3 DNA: TGTGCCAGCAGGGGACAGGGAGACGGTGGCTACACCTTC
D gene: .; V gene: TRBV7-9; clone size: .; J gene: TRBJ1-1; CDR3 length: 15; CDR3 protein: CASSPRGERNTEAFF; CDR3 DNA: TGTGCCAGCAGCCCCAGGGGCGAAAGGAACACTGAAGCTTTCTTT
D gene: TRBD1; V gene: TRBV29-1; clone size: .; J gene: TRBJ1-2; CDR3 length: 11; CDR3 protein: CSGGTGGGYTF; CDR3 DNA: TGCAGCGGCGGGACAGGGGGTGGCTACACCTTC
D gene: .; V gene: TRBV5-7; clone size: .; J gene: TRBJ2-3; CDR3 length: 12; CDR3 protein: CASSLRGYKQYF; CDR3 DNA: TGTGCCAGCAGCCTAAGGGGGTATAAGCAGTATTTT
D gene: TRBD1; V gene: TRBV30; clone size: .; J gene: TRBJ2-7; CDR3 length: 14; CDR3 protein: CAWSYIGTGGRQYF; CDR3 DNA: TGTGCCTGGAGTTACATCGGGACAGGGGGAAGGCAGTACTTC
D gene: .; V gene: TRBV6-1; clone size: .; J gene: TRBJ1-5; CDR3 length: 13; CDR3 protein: CASSTGEAQPQHF; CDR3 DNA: TGTGCCAGCAGTACAGGAGAAGCTCAGCCCCAGCATTTT
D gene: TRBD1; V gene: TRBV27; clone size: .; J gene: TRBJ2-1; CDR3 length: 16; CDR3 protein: CASITPPGQGRREQFF; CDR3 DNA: TGTGCCAGCATAACACCCCCGGGACAGGGTAGGCGCGAGCAGTTCTTC
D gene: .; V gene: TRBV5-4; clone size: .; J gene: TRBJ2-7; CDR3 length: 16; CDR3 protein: CASSPNPSTGTYEQYF; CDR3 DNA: TGTGCCAGCAGCCCGAACCCCTCAACAGGGACCTACGAGCAGTACTTC
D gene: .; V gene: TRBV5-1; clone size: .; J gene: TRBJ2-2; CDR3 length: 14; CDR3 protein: CASSYGGSGGELFF; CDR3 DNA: TGCGCCAGCAGCTATGGTGGCAGTGGCGGGGAGCTGTTTTTT
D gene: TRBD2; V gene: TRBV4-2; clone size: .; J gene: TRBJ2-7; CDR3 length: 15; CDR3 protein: CASSQETSGTYEQYF; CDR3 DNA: TGTGCCAGCAGCCAGGAGACTAGCGGCACCTACGAGCAGTACTTC
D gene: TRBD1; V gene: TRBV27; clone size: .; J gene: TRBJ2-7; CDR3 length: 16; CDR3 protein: CASRRRRQGASYEQYF; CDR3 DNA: TGTGCCAGCAGGAGAAGAAGACAGGGGGCTTCCTACGAGCAGTACTTC
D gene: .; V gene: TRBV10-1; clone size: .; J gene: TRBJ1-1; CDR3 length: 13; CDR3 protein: CASSGRGGTEAFF; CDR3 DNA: TGCGCCAGCAGTGGAAGGGGCGGCACTGAAGCTTTCTTT
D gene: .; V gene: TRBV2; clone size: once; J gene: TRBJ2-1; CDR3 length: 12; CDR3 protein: CASRATRNEQFF; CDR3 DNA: TGTGCCAGCAGGGCTACTAGGAATGAGCAGTTCTTC
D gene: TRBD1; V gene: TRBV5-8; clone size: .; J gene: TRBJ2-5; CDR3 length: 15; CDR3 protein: CASSLAGGRSETQYF; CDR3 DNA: TGTGCCAGCAGCTTGGCAGGGGGACGTTCCGAGACCCAGTACTTC
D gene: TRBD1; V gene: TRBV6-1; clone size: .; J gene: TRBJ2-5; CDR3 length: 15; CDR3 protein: CASSALRGLRETQYF; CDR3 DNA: TGTGCCAGCAGTGCCCTGAGGGGGCTTCGGGAGACCCAGTACTTC
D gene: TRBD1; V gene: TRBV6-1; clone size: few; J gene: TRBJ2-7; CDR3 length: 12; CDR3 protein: CASQGATHEQYF; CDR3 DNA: TGTGCCAGCCAGGGGGCAACCCACGAGCAGTACTTC
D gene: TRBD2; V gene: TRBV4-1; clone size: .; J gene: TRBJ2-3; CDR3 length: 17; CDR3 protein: CASSQEPLAVSTDTQYF; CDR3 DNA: TGCGCCAGCAGCCAAGAGCCACTAGCGGTTAGCACAGATACGCAGTATTTT
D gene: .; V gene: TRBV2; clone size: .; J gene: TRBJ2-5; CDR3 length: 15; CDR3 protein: CASSVSWDTQETQYF; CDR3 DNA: TGTGCCAGCAGTGTCTCATGGGACACCCAAGAGACCCAGTACTTC
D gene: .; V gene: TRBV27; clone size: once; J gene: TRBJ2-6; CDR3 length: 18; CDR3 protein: CASSLLGQHSSGANVLTF; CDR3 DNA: TGTGCCAGCAGTTTACTCGGTCAACACAGCTCTGGGGCCAACGTCCTGACTTTC
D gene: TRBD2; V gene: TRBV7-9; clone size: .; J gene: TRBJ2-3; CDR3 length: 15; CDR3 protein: CASSLTSGRTDTQYF; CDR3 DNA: TGTGCCAGCAGTCTGACTAGCGGGAGAACAGATACGCAGTATTTT
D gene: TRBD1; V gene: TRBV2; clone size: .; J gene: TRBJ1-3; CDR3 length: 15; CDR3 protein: CASREQGPSGNTIYF; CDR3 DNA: TGTGCCAGCAGAGAACAGGGGCCCTCTGGAAACACCATATATTTT
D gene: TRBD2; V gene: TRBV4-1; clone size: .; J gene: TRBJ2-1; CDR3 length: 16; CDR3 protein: CASSPLGAGGPNEQFF; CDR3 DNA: TGCGCCAGCAGCCCGTTAGGAGCGGGAGGGCCGAATGAGCAGTTCTTC
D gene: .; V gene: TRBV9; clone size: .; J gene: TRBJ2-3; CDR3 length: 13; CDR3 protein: CASSVDGVNTQYF; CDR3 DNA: TGTGCCAGCAGCGTAGACGGGGTAAATACGCAGTATTTT
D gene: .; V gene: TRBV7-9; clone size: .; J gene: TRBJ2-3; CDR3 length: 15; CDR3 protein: CASSLAEGYTDTQYF; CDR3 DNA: TGTGCCAGCAGCTTAGCCGAGGGTTATACAGATACGCAGTATTTT
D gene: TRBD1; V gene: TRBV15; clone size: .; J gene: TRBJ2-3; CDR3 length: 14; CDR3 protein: CATRRDRDADTQYF; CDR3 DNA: TGTGCCACCAGGCGGGACAGGGACGCAGATACGCAGTATTTT
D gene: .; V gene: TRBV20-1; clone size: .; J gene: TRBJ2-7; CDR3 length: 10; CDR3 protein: CSAPHDEQYF; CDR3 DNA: TGCAGTGCTCCACACGACGAGCAGTACTTC